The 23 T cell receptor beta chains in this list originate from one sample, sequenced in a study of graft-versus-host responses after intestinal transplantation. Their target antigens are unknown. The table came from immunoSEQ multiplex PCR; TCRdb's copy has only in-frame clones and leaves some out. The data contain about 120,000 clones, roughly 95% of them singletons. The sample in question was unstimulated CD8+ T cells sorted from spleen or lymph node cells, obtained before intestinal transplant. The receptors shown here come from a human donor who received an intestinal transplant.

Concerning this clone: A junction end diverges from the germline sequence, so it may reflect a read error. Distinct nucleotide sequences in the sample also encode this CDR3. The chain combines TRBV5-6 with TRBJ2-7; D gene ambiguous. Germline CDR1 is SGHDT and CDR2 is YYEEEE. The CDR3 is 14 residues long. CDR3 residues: CASSFSGVSYEQYF. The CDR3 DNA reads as TGTGCCAGTAGCTTCTCAGGTGTCTCCTACGAGCAGTACTTC. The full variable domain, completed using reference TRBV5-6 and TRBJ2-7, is DAGVTQSPTHLIKTRGQQVTLRCSPKSGHDTVSWYQQALGQGPQFIFQYYEEEERQRGNFPDRFSGHQFPNYSSELNVNALLLGDSALYLCASSFSGVSYEQYFGPGTRLTVT.

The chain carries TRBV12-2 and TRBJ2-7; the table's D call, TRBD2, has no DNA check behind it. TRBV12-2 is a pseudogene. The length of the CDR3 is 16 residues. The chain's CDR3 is CASRFRGLAGTYEQYF. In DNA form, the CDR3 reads TGTGCAAGTCGCTTTCGCGGCCTCGCGGGGACCTACGAGCAGTACTTC.

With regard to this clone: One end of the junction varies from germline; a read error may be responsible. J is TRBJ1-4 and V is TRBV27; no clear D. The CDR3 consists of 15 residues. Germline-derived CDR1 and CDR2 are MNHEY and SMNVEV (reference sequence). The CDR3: CASSLIPTTNEKLFF. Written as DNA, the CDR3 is TGTGCCAGCAGTTTAATCCCGACAACCAATGAAAAACTGTTTTTT.

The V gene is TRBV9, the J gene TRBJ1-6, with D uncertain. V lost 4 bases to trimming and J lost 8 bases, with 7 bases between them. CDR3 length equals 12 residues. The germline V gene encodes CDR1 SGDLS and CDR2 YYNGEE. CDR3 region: CASSPGDSPLHF. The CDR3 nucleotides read TGTGCCAGCAGCCCAGGCGATTCACCCCTCCACTTT.

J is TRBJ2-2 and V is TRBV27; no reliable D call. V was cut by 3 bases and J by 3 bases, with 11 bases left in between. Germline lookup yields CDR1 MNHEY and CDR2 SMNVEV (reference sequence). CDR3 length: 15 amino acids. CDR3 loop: CASSFGTGHTGELFF. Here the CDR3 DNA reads TGTGCCAGCAGTTTCGGCACCGGACACACCGGGGAGCTGTTTTTT.

CDR3 sequence reads: CASRKRASGSYEQYF. The CDR3 region has the DNA TGTGCCAGCAGGAAGAGGGCTAGCGGGAGTTACGAGCAGTACTTC. V is TRBV7-3 and J is TRBJ2-7; 10 nucleotides agree with TRBD2. Germline values: CDR1 SGHTA, CDR2 FQGTGA. Trimming cost V 6 bases and J 4 bases; bases outside gene matches: 9. The CDR3 totals 15 residues.

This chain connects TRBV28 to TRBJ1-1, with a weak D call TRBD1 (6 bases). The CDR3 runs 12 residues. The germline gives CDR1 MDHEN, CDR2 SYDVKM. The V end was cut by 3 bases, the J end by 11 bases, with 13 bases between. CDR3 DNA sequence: TGTGCCAGCAGTTTCGACAGGTGGGAGGCTTTCTTT. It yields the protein CASSFDRWEAFF.

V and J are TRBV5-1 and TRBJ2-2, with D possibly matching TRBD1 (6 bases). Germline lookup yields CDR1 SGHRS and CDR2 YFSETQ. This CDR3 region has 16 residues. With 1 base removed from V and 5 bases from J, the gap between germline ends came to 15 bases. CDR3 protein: CASSLFRGVWTGELFF. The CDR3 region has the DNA TGCGCCAGCAGCTTGTTCAGGGGTGTATGGACCGGGGAGCTGTTTTTT.

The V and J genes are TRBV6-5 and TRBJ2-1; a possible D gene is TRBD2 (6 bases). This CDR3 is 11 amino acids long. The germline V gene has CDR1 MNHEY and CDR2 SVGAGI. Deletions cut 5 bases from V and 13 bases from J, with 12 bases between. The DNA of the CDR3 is TGTGCCAGCAGTACGGGGGACCTCCAGTTCTTC. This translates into CASSTGDLQFF.

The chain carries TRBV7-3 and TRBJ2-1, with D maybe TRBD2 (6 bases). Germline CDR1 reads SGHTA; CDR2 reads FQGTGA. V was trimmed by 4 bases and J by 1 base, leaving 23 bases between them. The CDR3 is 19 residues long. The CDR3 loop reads CASSSRHPSSALSYNEQFF. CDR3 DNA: TGTGCCAGCAGCTCCCGCCATCCTTCTAGCGCTTTATCCTACAATGAGCAGTTCTTC.

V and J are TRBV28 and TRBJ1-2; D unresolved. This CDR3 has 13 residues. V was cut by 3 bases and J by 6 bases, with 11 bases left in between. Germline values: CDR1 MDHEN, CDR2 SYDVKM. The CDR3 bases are TGTGCCAGCAGTTTCTGGACGGCGGATGGCTACACCTTC. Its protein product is CASSFWTADGYTF.

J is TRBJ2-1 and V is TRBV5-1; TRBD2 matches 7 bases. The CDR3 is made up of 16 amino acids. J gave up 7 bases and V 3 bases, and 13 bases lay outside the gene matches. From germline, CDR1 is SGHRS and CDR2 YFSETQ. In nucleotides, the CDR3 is TGCGCCAGCAGCTCCTCTTGGGGGACTACAAGGAATGAGCAGTTCTTC. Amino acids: CASSSSWGTTRNEQFF.

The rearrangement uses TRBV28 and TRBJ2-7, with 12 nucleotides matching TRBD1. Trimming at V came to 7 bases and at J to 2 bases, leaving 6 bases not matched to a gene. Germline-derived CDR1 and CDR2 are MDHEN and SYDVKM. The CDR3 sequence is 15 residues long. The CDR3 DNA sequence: TGTGCCAGCAACGCGGGACAGGGGGCGGCCTACGAGCAGTACTTC. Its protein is CASNAGQGAAYEQYF.

The CDR3 nucleotides are TGTGCCAGCAGTGAATACAGTTCCTACGAGCAGTACTTC. Protein sequence: CASSEYSSYEQYF. This chain joins TRBV6-1 and TRBJ2-7; D call uncertain. V dropped 2 bases and J dropped 1 base, with 6 bases sitting between them. This CDR3 is 13 amino acids long. Per the germline V gene, CDR1 is MNHNS and CDR2 is SASEGT.

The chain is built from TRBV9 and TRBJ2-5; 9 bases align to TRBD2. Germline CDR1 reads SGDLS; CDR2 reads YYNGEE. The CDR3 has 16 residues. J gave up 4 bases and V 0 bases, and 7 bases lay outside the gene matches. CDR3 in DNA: TGTGCCAGCAGCGTAGGGGCTAGCGGGAATGGAGAGACCCAGTACTTC. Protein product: CASSVGASGNGETQYF.

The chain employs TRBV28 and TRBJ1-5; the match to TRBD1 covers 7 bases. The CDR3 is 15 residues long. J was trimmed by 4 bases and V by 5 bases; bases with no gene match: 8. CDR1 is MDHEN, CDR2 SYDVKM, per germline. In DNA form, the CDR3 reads TGTGCCAGCAGTCTCGGGAGGACAGGTAATCAGCCCCAGCATTTT. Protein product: CASSLGRTGNQPQHF.

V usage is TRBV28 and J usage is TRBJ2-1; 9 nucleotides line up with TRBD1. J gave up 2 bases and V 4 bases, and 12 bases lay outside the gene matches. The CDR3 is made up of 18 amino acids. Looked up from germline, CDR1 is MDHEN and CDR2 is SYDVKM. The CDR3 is CASSSSGTGNGPYNEQFF. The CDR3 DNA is TGTGCCAGCAGTTCGTCCGGGACAGGGAATGGTCCCTACAATGAGCAGTTCTTC.

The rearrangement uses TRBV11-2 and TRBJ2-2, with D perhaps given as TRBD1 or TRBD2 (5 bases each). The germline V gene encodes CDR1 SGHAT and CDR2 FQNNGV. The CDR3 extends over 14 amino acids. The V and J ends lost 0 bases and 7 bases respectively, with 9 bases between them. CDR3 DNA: TGTGCCAGCAGCTTAGACTGGGGGTTCGGGGAGCTGTTTTTT. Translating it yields CASSLDWGFGELFF.

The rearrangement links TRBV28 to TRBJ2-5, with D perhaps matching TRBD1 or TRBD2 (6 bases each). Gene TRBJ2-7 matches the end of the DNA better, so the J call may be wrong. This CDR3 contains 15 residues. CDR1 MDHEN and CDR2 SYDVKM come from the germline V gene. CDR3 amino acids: CASSPHRGVPYEQYF. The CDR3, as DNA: TGTGCCAGCAGCCCTCATAGGGGGGTTCCCTACGAGCAGTACTTC.

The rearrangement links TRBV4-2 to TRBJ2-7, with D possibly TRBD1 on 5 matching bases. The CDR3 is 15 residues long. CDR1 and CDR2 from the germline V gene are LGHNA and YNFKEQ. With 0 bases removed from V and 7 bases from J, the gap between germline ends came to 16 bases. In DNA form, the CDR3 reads TGTGCCAGCAGCCAAGAATTCGCAGGGAATCTTGAGCAGTACTTC. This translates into CASSQEFAGNLEQYF.

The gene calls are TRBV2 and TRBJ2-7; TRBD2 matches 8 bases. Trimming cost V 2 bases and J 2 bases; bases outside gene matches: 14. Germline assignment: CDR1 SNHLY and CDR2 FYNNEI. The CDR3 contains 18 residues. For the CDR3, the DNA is TGTGCCAGCAGTGAACCCGACCTTTCTAGCGGGTATACCTACGAGCAGTACTTC. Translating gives CASSEPDLSSGYTYEQYF.

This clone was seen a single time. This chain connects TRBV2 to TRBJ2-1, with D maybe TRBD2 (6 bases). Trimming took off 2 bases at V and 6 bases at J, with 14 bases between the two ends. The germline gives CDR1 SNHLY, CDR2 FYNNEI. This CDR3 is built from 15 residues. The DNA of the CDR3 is TGTGCCAGCAGTGAACTCCTAGCGCTCCTCAATGAGCAGTTCTTC. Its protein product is CASSELLALLNEQFF.

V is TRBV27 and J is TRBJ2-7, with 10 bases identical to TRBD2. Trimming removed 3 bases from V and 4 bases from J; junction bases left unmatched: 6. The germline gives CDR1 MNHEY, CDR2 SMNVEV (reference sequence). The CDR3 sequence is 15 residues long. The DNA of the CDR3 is TGTGCCAGCAGTTTGACTAGCGGGTTTAGGTACGAGCAGTACTTC. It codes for CASSLTSGFRYEQYF.